The 21 T cell receptor beta chains in this list originate from one sample, sequenced in a study of blood T cell repertoires in COVID-19. The repertoire was sequenced with immunoSEQ multiplex PCR; TCRdb's copy has only in-frame clones and lacks some. The sample consists of about 170,000 clones, around 82% of them appearing once. The specimen was peripheral blood. The receptors come from a man aged 18 to 29 with active or convalescent COVID-19.

The chain combines TRBV7-2 with TRBJ2-5; 7 bases fit TRBD1. After removal of 8 bases from V and 0 bases from J, the junction contained 6 bases not matched to a gene. The CDR3 is 14 amino acids. From germline, CDR1 is SGHTA and CDR2 FQGNSA. CDR3 sequence (DNA): TGTGCCAGCGGTAGGGGGCCTAACCAAGAGACCCAGTACTTC. Protein sequence: CASGRGPNQETQYF.

The J gene is TRBJ1-1, the V gene TRBV13, with D tentatively TRBD1 (5 bases). CDR3 length equals 20 residues. Germline V gives CDR1 PRHDT, CDR2 FYEKMQ (reference sequence). Trimming pared 5 bases from V and 0 bases from J, leaving 28 bases between. DNA for the CDR3: TGTGCCAGCAGCCCCAACCCCAGAAAGCAGGGATTTACCATGAACACTGAAGCTTTCTTT. Translation gives CASSPNPRKQGFTMNTEAFF. The complete variable domain, with remaining parts taken from reference TRBV13 and TRBJ1-1, reads AAGVIQSPRHLIKEKRETATLKCYPIPRHDTVYWYQQGPGQDPQFLISFYEKMQSDKGSIPDRFSAQQFSDYHSELNMSSLELGDSALYFCASSPNPRKQGFTMNTEAFFGQGTRLTVV.

This clone has a count of ten or more. The J gene is TRBJ2-7, the V gene TRBV6-1, with 11 bases identical to TRBD1. Germline CDR1 is MNHNS and CDR2 is SASEGT. Losses at the gene ends were 1 base for V and 2 bases for J; bases not matched to a gene: 1. This CDR3 comprises 15 residues. The CDR3 DNA reads TGTGCCAGCAGTGAAGAGGGACAGGGGGCCTACGAGCAGTACTTC. Translated, it gives CASSEEGQGAYEQYF.

This clone was seen many times. The V call is TRBV28, the J call TRBJ2-7; 11 nucleotides line up with TRBD2. Germline V lookup: CDR1 MDHEN, CDR2 SYDVKM. The CDR3 length is 15 residues. V was clipped by 6 bases and J by 1 base; unmatched bases: 5. The CDR3 protein is CASSPTSGRSYEQYF. CDR3 in DNA: TGTGCCAGCAGCCCCACTAGCGGGAGATCCTACGAGCAGTACTTC.

This clone was counted a few times. V usage is TRBV5-1 and J usage is TRBJ2-7; TRBD1 matches 9 bases. J lost 6 bases, V lost 2 bases, and 6 bases had no gene match. This CDR3 has 14 residues. Germline V gene data show CDR1 as SGHRS and CDR2 as YFSETQ. As DNA, the CDR3 is TGCGCCAGCAGCTTCGGACAGGGGATCGGCGAGCAGTACTTC. Its protein is CASSFGQGIGEQYF. The full variable domain, completed using reference TRBV5-1 and TRBJ2-7, is KAGVTQTPRYLIKTRGQQVTLSCSPISGHRSVSWYQQTPGQGLQFLFEYFSETQRNKGNFPGRFSGRQFSNSRSEMNVSTLELGDSALYLCASSFGQGIGEQYFGPGTRLTVT.

The CDR3: CASSDPQIIVSNQPQHF. DNA of the CDR3: TGTGCCAGCAGTGATCCCCAGATTATTGTTAGCAATCAGCCCCAGCATTTT. The chain has TRBV2 and TRBJ1-5; no firm D call. Trimming took off 3 bases at V and 0 bases at J, with 15 bases between the two ends. This CDR3 spans 17 amino acids. Germline CDR1 is SNHLY and CDR2 is FYNNEI.

The rearrangement joins TRBV6-4 to TRBJ1-3; 8 bases align to TRBD1. The germline V gene has CDR1 MRHNA and CDR2 SNTAGT. V lost 5 bases to trimming and J lost 0 bases; unmatched junction nucleotides: 15. CDR3 length equals 19 residues. The CDR3 loop reads CASSNGGQDQMDSGNTIYF. DNA for the CDR3: TGTGCCAGCAGTAACGGGGGACAGGATCAGATGGACTCTGGAAACACCATATATTTT.

The chain links TRBV7-9 to TRBJ2-2, with TRBD2 identical over 12 bases. V was pared by 5 bases and J by 0 bases, with 4 bases of the junction left unmatched. Germline values: CDR1 SEHNR, CDR2 FQNEAQ (reference sequence). CDR3 length: 17 residues. The CDR3 coding sequence is TGTGCCAGCAGCCCTGGACTAGCGGGACCGAACACCGGGGAGCTGTTTTTT. Its protein is CASSPGLAGPNTGELFF.

Comment on this clone: This CDR3 is also generated by other DNA sequences in the sample. The V and J genes are TRBV29-1 and TRBJ2-5; D might be TRBD2 (6 bases). This CDR3 contains 12 residues. Deletions cut 6 bases from V and 2 bases from J, with 10 bases between. CDR1 is SQVTM, CDR2 ANQGSEA, per germline. DNA for the CDR3: TGCAGCGTAACGACTAGGCAAGAGACCCAGTACTTC. Protein sequence: CSVTTRQETQYF.

The rearrangement links TRBV11-1 to TRBJ1-4; 7 bases map to TRBD1. CDR1 is SGHAT and CDR2 is FQDESV in the germline V gene (reference sequence). With 4 bases clipped from V and 12 bases from J, the junction kept 5 bases outside the gene matches. This CDR3 contains 12 residues. In DNA form, the CDR3 reads TGTGCCAGCAGCTCCGACAGGGCGGAACTGTTTTTT. Its translation is CASSSDRAELFF.

This rearrangement joins TRBV7-8 to TRBJ2-6; weak D call: TRBD2 (6 bases). This CDR3 has 16 amino acids. V was shortened by 5 bases and J by 0 bases, with 11 bases between the two germline ends. CDR1 and CDR2 from the germline V gene are SGHVS and FQNEAQ. In DNA form, the CDR3 reads TGTGCCAGCAGCCGGGGACTGAGCTCTGGGGCCAACGTCCTGACTTTC. This encodes CASSRGLSSGANVLTF.

DNA for the CDR3: TGCGCCAGCAGCTTAGTACCACAGGGGGCTGGCAATCAGCCCCAGCATTTT. It translates to CASSLVPQGAGNQPQHF. The chain carries TRBV5-1 and TRBJ1-5; 9 positions match TRBD1. Trimming took 2 bases from V and 2 from J; bases not matched to a gene: 8. Germline CDR1 and CDR2: SGHRS and YFSETQ. CDR3 size: 17 residues.

This clone was counted a few times. The chain carries TRBV27 and TRBJ2-7; possible D gene TRBD2, 7 bases. CDR1 and CDR2 from the germline V gene are MNHEY and SMNVEV (reference sequence). The CDR3 is made up of 16 amino acids. The V end was cut by 3 bases, the J end by 2 bases, with 17 bases between. CDR3 sequence: CASSLNTGRVPYEQYF. The CDR3 coding sequence is TGTGCCAGCAGTTTGAACACAGGGAGGGTTCCCTACGAGCAGTACTTC.

For this clone: Other DNA variants within this sample encode the same CDR3. The V gene is TRBV5-1, the J gene TRBJ2-2; 7 nucleotides agree with TRBD1. Germline lookup yields CDR1 SGHRS and CDR2 YFSETQ. V was pared by 0 bases and J by 3 bases, with 2 bases of the junction left unmatched. There are 15 residues in the CDR3. The CDR3 spells CASSLGTGDTGELFF. The DNA of the CDR3 is TGCGCCAGCAGCTTGGGGACAGGAGACACCGGGGAGCTGTTTTTT. Together with reference TRBV5-1 and TRBJ2-2, the CDR3 gives the full variable domain: KAGVTQTPRYLIKTRGQQVTLSCSPISGHRSVSWYQQTPGQGLQFLFEYFSETQRNKGNFPGRFSGRQFSNSRSEMNVSTLELGDSALYLCASSLGTGDTGELFFGEGSRLTVL.

The chain is built from TRBV29-1 and TRBJ1-2; 8 positions agree with TRBD1. The V gene end was trimmed by 0 bases and the J gene end by 7 bases; junction bases not matched to a gene: 4. Germline CDR1 reads SQVTM; CDR2 reads ANQGSEA. The CDR3 length is 13 residues. This CDR3 reads CSVEEDRVRGYTF. The CDR3, as DNA: TGCAGCGTTGAAGAGGACAGGGTCCGTGGCTACACCTTC.

This clone was seen only once. The V and J genes are TRBV7-6 and TRBJ2-2; TRBD2 matches 9 bases. Germline lookup yields CDR1 SGHVS and CDR2 FNYEAQ. V was pared by 7 bases and J by 0 bases, with 6 bases of the junction left unmatched. There are 16 residues in the CDR3. The CDR3 region has the DNA TGTGCCAGCACCCCTTTAGCGGGAGCGAACACCGGGGAGCTGTTTTTT. The encoded protein is CASTPLAGANTGELFF.

The chain combines TRBV18 with TRBJ2-3; D is possibly TRBD1 (6 bases). Germline V lookup: CDR1 KGHSH, CDR2 LQKENI. This CDR3 has 15 amino acids. With 1 base removed from V and 3 bases from J, the gap between germline ends came to 11 bases. CDR3 protein: CASSPRGRGTDTQYF. DNA of the CDR3: TGTGCCAGCTCACCACGTGGCAGGGGAACAGATACGCAGTATTTT.

This chain joins TRBV5-1 and TRBJ2-1, with TRBD1 matching over 7 bases. The CDR3 is 15 amino acids. CDR1 is SGHRS and CDR2 is YFSETQ in the germline V gene. V trimming: 6 bases; J trimming: 5 bases; junction bases outside the gene matches: 11. This CDR3 is CASNAWSGGHNEQFF. The DNA for the CDR3 is TGCGCCAGCAACGCGTGGTCAGGGGGACACAATGAGCAGTTCTTC.

This clone has just one count. This chain connects TRBV28 to TRBJ1-1; TRBD1 matches 10 bases. Per germline, CDR1 MDHEN and CDR2 SYDVKM. The CDR3 is 14 residues long. J was trimmed by 4 bases and V by 9 bases; bases with no gene match: 8. Here the CDR3 reads CASRTGGDRTEAFF. CDR3 DNA: TGTGCCAGTAGGACAGGGGGAGATCGCACTGAAGCTTTCTTT.

This clone has just a few counts. This chain links TRBV5-4 with TRBJ2-5, with D perhaps TRBD2 (6 bases). V gave up 4 bases and J gave up 5 bases, with 15 bases separating them. From germline, CDR1 is SGHNT and CDR2 YYREEE (reference sequence). The CDR3 runs to 14 residues. CDR3 amino acids: CASSVRDLGETQYF. The CDR3, as DNA: TGTGCCAGCAGCGTCCGGGACTTAGGGGAGACCCAGTACTTC.

CDR3 loop: CASSGQGGSQPQHF. The CDR3 DNA follows: TGTGCCAGCAGCGGACAGGGGGGGAGTCAGCCCCAGCATTTT. The chain joins TRBV2 to TRBJ1-5, with 10 bases that match TRBD1. The CDR3 totals 14 residues. Germline CDR1 and CDR2: SNHLY and FYNNEI. V lost 6 bases to trimming and J lost 6 bases; unmatched junction nucleotides: 5.